This T cell receptor beta chain was sequenced during a study of regulatory T cells in long-lasting Graves disease. Libraries of TCR beta came from iRepertoire HTBI primers plus Arm-PCR of CDR3 regions. From the multiplex PCR reads, TCRdb called clonotypes with MiXCR, one entry per CDR3 protein. The sample has over 500,000 distinct CDR3 sequences, about 16% seen once. This clonotype has at least ten counts. Time point indicated: newly diagnosed GD, antithyroid drugs for less than 3 months. The TCR library used RNA extracted from PBMCs. The patients were drawn from one endocrinology department in Xi'an, China. In germline, CDR1 is SGHVS, CDR2 FQNEAQ. Trimming removed 0 bases at V and 12 bases at J, with 18 bases between. The CDR3 has 15 amino acids. The same specimen was also included in a second study, on T cells in Graves' hyperthyroidism and ophthalmopathy. That work contributes: Researchers ran a first-round RT-PCR on the TCR CDR3 using the HTBI primer set.

The source was peripheral blood mononuclear cells (PBMCs), collected at new diagnosis, from a patient treated with antithyroid drugs. V is TRBV7-8 and J is TRBJ2-1, with a weak D call TRBD2 (5 bases). The source is a young man with Graves disease. The CDR3 DNA is TGTGCCAGCAGCTTAGCGCAGAGAGCGAGCGGTCCGCAGTTCTTC. It is translated as CASSLAQRASGPQFF.